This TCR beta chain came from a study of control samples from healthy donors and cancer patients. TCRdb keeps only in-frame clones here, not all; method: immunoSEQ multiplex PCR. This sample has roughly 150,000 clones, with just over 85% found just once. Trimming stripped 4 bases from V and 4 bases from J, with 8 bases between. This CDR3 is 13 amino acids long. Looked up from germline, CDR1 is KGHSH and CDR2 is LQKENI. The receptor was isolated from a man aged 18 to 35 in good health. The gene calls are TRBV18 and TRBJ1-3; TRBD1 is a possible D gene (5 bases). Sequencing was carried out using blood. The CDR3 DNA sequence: TGTGCCAGCTCACGGGACGTGGGAAACACCATATATTTT. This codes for CASSRDVGNTIYF. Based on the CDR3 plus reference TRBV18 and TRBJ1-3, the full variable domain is NAGVMQNPRHLVRRRGQEARLRCSPMKGHSHVYWYRQLPEEGLKFMVYLQKENIIDESGMPKERFSAEFPKEGPSILRIQQVVRGDSAAYFCASSRDVGNTIYFGEGSWLTVV.